The T cell receptor (beta chain) described here comes from a study of blood T cell repertoires in COVID-19. Study-level background: The United States, Italy and Spain provided the acute and convalescent COVID-19 samples. From T cells, B-cell-depleted T cells, or PBMCs came the material, which was cDNA or gDNA.

In the authors' workflow: Cell counts per sample came from amplifying reference gene primers. The assay was immunoSEQ multiplex PCR, and TCRdb's table has in-frame clones only and misses some. That table is the source of V, J and clone size, and D and trimming were worked out from the DNA. The sample has 300,000 to 400,000 clones, about nine tenths seen once. Seattle patients were enrolled during active infection and followed longitudinally. The CDR3 runs 18 residues. Trimming at V came to 0 bases and at J to 0 bases, leaving 7 bases not matched to a gene. CDR1 LGHNT and CDR2 FRNRAP come from the germline V gene.

The sequence was obtained from a man aged 25-45 years with COVID-19, enrolled during active disease. The source material was peripheral blood. This chain connects TRBV12-5 to TRBJ2-3, with 9 positions matching TRBD2. CDR3 in amino acids: CASGLVISGGGSTDTQYF. In DNA, the CDR3 is TGTGCTAGTGGTTTGGTAATTAGCGGGGGAGGTAGCACAGATACGCAGTATTTT.